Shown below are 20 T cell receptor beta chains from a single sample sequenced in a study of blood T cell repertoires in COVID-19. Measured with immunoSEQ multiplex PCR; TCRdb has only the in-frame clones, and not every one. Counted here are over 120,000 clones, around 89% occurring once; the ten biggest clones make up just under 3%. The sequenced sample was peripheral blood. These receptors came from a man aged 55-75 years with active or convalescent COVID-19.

DNA for the CDR3: TGTGCCAGCAGCCCCGACCCCAGAACAGGGAACACTGAAGCTTTCTTT. Its translation is CASSPDPRTGNTEAFF. The chain carries TRBV7-9 and TRBJ1-1; possibly TRBD1 for D (5 bases). Germline loops: CDR1 SEHNR, CDR2 FQNEAQ (reference sequence). V lost 5 bases, J lost 1 base, and 17 bases lay in between. There are 16 residues in the CDR3. Full variable domain (missing parts from reference TRBV7-9 and TRBJ1-1): DTGVSQNPRHKITKRGQNVTFRCDPISEHNRLYWYRQTLGQGPEFLTYFQNEAQLEKSRLLSDRFSAERPKGSFSTLEIQRTEQGDSAMYLCASSPDPRTGNTEAFFGQGTRLTVV.

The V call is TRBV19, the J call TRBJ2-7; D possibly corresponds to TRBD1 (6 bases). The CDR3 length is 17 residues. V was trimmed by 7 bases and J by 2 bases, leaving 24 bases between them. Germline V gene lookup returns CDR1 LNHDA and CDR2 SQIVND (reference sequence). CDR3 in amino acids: CASIDKHSGQSPYEQYF. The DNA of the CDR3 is TGTGCCAGTATCGATAAACACTCCGGACAGTCTCCCTACGAGCAGTACTTC.

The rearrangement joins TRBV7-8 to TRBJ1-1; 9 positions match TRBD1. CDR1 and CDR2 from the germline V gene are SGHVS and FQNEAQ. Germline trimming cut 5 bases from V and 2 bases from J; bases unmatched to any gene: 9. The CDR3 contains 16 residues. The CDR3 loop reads CASSRTGQGDNTEAFF. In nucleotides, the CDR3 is TGTGCCAGCAGCCGCACGGGACAGGGAGACAACACTGAAGCTTTCTTT.

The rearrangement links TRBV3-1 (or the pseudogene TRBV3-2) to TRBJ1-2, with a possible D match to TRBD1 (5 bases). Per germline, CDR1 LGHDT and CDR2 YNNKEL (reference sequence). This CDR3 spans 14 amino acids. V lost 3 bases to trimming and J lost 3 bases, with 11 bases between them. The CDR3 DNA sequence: TGTGCCAGCAGCCACCGCGGGGGGTACTATGGCTACACCTTC. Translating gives CASSHRGGYYGYTF.

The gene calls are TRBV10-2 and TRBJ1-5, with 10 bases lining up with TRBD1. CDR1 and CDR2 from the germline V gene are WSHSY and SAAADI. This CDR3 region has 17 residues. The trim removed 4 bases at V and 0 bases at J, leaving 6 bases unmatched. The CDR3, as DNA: TGCGCCAGCAGTGGGACAGGGGGTGACTATAGCAATCAGCCCCAGCATTTT. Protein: CASSGTGGDYSNQPQHF.

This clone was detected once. The CDR3 protein is CASSPTGTGVNEQYF. In DNA form, the CDR3 reads TGTGCCAGCAGCCCCACGGGGACAGGGGTCAACGAGCAGTACTTC. The chain joins TRBV16 to TRBJ2-7, with 10 nucleotides matching TRBD1. The V gene's germline CDR1 is KGHSY and CDR2 FQNENV. Germline trimming cut 4 bases from V and 5 bases from J; bases unmatched to any gene: 8. The CDR3 loop spans 15 amino acids.

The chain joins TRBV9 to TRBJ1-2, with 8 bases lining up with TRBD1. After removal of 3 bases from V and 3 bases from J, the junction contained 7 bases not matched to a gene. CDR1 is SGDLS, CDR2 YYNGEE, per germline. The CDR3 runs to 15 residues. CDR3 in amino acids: CASSAGQGDYYGYTF. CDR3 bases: TGTGCCAGCAGCGCCGGACAGGGTGACTACTATGGCTACACCTTC. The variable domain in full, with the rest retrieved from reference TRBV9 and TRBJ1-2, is DSGVTQTPKHLITATGQRVTLRCSPRSGDLSVYWYQQSLDQGLQFLIQYYNGEERAKGNILERFSAQQFPDLHSELNLSSLELGDSALYFCASSAGQGDYYGYTFGSGTRLTVV.

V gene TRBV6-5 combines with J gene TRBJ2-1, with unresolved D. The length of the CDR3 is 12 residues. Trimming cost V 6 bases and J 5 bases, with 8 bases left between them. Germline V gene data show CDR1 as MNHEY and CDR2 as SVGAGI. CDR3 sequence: CASRREHNEQFF. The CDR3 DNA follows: TGTGCCAGCAGACGAGAGCACAATGAGCAGTTCTTC.

CDR3: CASSLRDTQYF. CDR3 bases: TGTGCCAGCAGCCTGAGGGATACGCAGTATTTT. The V gene is TRBV27, the J gene TRBJ2-3; D ambiguous. Germline-derived CDR1 and CDR2 are MNHEY and SMNVEV (reference sequence). Trimming removed 6 bases at V and 6 bases at J, with 7 bases between. CDR3 length equals 11 residues.

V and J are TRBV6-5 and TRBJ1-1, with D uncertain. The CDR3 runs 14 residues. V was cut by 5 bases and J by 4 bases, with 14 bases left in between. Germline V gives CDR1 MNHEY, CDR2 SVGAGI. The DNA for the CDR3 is TGTGCCAGCAGTAATACAAAACGGGGCACTGAAGCTTTCTTT. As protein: CASSNTKRGTEAFF.

CDR3 DNA: TGTGCCAGTAGTCCATGGGACAGGGGTACTGAAGCTTTCTTT. This translates into CASSPWDRGTEAFF. This chain connects TRBV19 to TRBJ1-1; 10 bases match TRBD1. Germline CDR1 LNHDA, CDR2 SQIVND (reference sequence). Trimming cost V 5 bases and J 5 bases; bases outside gene matches: 5. CDR3 size: 14 residues.

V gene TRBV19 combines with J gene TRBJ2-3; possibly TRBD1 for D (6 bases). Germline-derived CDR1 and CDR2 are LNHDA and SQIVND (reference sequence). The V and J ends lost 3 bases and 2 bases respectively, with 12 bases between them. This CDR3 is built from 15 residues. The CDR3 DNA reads TGTGCCAGTAGTATGACAGGTTTTAACACAGATACGCAGTATTTT. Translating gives CASSMTGFNTDTQYF.

This chain's CDR3 is CASSLGSGKTTEAFF. The CDR3 coding sequence is TGTGCCAGCAGCTTGGGTTCAGGGAAAACAACTGAAGCTTTCTTT. The chain carries TRBV5-5 and TRBJ1-1, with D maybe TRBD1 (5 bases). The CDR3 covers 15 residues. V lost 0 bases, J lost 5 bases, and 14 bases lay in between. Germline loops: CDR1 SGHKS, CDR2 YYEKEE (reference sequence).

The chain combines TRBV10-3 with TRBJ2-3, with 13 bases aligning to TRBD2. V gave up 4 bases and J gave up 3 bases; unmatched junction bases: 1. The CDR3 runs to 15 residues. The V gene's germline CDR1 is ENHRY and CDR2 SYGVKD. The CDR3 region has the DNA TGTGCCATCAGTGGGGGACTAGCGGGAACAGATACGCAGTATTTT. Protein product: CAISGGLAGTDTQYF.

As DNA, the CDR3 is TGTGCCATCAGTGATCAAGCGGGAAGGCTAGAGACCCAGTACTTC. Translated, it gives CAISDQAGRLETQYF. The rearrangement joins TRBV10-3 to TRBJ2-5; 7 nucleotides match TRBD2. Losses at the gene ends were 3 bases for V and 4 bases for J; bases not matched to a gene: 8. CDR3 size: 15 residues. CDR1 is ENHRY, CDR2 SYGVKD, per germline.

CDR3 DNA sequence: TGTGCCATCCCCCGGGGACAGGGCTTCGATACGCAGTATTTT. It is translated as CAIPRGQGFDTQYF. The chain uses TRBV5-4 and TRBJ2-3, with 9 bases fitting TRBD1. Germline V CDR1 and CDR2: SGHNT, YYREEE (reference sequence). The CDR3 runs 14 residues. V lost 9 bases and J lost 6; bases outside the gene matches: 11.

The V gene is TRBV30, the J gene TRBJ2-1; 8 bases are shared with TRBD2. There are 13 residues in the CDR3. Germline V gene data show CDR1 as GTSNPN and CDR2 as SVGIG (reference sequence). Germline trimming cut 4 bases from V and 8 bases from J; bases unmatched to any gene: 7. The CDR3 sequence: CAWITGTRYEQFF. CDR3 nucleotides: TGTGCCTGGATTACCGGGACTAGGTATGAGCAGTTCTTC.

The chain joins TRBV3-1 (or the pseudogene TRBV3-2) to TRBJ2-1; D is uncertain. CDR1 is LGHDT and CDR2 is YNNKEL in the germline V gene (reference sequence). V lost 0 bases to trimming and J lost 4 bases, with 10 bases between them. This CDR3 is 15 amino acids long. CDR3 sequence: CASSQEHSSYNEQFF. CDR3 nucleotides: TGTGCCAGCAGCCAAGAGCACAGCTCATACAATGAGCAGTTCTTC.

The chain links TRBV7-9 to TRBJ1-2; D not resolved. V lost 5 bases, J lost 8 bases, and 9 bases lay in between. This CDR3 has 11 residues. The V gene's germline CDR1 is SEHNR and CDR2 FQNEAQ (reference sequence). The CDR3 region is CASSIRSGYTF. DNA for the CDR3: TGTGCCAGCAGCATCAGGTCGGGCTACACCTTC. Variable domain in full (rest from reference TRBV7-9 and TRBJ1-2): DTGVSQNPRHKITKRGQNVTFRCDPISEHNRLYWYRQTLGQGPEFLTYFQNEAQLEKSRLLSDRFSAERPKGSFSTLEIQRTEQGDSAMYLCASSIRSGYTFGSGTRLTVV.

In DNA, the CDR3 is TGTGCCAGCAGCGCTAGGGGCCCTTTTACAGGGGGTGGCAATGAGCAGTTCTTC. Its protein is CASSARGPFTGGGNEQFF. The rearrangement uses TRBV7-9 and TRBJ2-1, with 8 bases matching TRBD1. Germline-derived CDR1 and CDR2 are SEHNR and FQNEAQ (reference sequence). The ends lost 5 bases at V and 6 bases at J; junction bases unmatched: 18. The CDR3 has 18 amino acids.